The rows below give T cell receptor beta chains drawn from one sample of a study of blood T cell repertoires in COVID-19. The data were produced by immunoSEQ multiplex PCR, yet TCRdb's version contains in-frame clones alone and is incomplete. The sample lists roughly 150,000 clones; roughly 88% were seen once. The specimen sequenced was peripheral blood. These receptors all come from a woman aged 45-60 years in a cohort sampled during active or convalescent COVID-19. CDR3s leave out the opening cysteine and the closing phenylalanine or tryptophan.

TRBJ1-1,TRBV6-5,ASSYSRNLPNTEAF
TRBJ2-3,TRBV10-3,ATTLAGADTQY
TRBJ2-1,TRBV2,ASRVSGSNEQF
TRBJ2-3,TRBV7-6,ASSLGGYLTDTQY
TRBJ2-1,TRBV6-5,ASSRLRVGEQF
TRBJ1-3,TRBV5-5,ASSSLPESGNTIY
TRBJ2-1,TRBV4-3,ASSQDPGRGSSYNEQF
TRBJ2-5,TRBV5-1,ATSSGGGETQY
TRBJ1-2,TRBV12-3/TRBV12-4,ASSLGAGRGYT
TRBJ2-3,TRBV6-1,ASSEGVMNTQY
TRBJ1-1,TRBV11-1,ASSPTWEGEGTEAF
TRBJ1-4,TRBV10-3,AISESPTGGTNEKLF
TRBJ2-3,TRBV9,ASSVSRGADTQY
TRBJ2-7,TRBV19,ASSIEQLVGEQY
TRBJ2-7,TRBV7-9,ASSSGHGGSYEQY
TRBJ2-7,TRBV30,AWNPTPTEQY
TRBJ2-4,TRBV6-5,ASSYGGASKNIQY
TRBJ2-2,TRBV19,ASGTWYRGGELF
TRBJ1-2,TRBV7-3,ASSLSGQGREVGYT
TRBJ1-3,TRBV4-3,ASSQAFVGGNTIY
TRBJ2-7,TRBV6-5,ATIPPYQTYEQY
TRBJ2-7,TRBV7-9,ASSPNHRDSRTYEQY
TRBJ1-5,TRBV5-6,ASSRHSNQPQH
TRBJ1-4,TRBV19,ASSEGWQGAGNEKLF